This TCR beta chain was obtained from a study of T-cell reconstitution after alpha-beta-depleted transplantation in children. Study results and limitations: As was reported, about two months after transplant, alpha-beta T cells came from several hundred expanded graft clones. It was surviving recipient T cells and thymic progenitors that gave some patients high TCRbeta diversity at day 60. Newly made T cells mostly supplied T-cell counts and diversity one year after transplant.

This clonotype was seen at least ten times. No antigen is known for it. The library targeted TCRbeta and was prepared with unique molecular identifiers. From the PCR reads, TCRdb called clonotypes with MiXCR, one entry per CDR3 protein. The sample carries hundreds of thousands of distinct CDR3 sequences, over 9.5% recorded once. Germline V gives CDR1 SEHNR, CDR2 FQNEAQ (reference sequence). This CDR3 region has 15 residues. The trim removed 3 bases at V and 7 bases at J, leaving 9 bases unmatched. The rearrangement links TRBV7-9 to TRBJ2-7, with 10 bases that match TRBD2. The sequencing used PBMCs, collected before TCRalphabeta/CD19-depleted stem cell transplant. The clonotype originates from a child aged 2 to 9 with inherited bone marrow failure, due to receive a stem cell transplant. The chain's CDR3 is CASSFLGLADEEQYF. CDR3 nucleotides: TGTGCCAGCAGCTTCCTCGGACTAGCGGACGAGGAGCAGTACTTC.